The 25 T cell receptor beta chains given below trace back to one sample, sequenced in a study of a mutant IDH1 vaccine in newly diagnosed glioma. Some clones are missing from TCRdb's copy, which holds only in-frame ones; the method was immunoSEQ multiplex PCR. This sample carries approximately 40,000 clones, roughly 84% of them seen once, and the ten largest clones take 2.2%. Time point noted: week 11, during vaccination. Each vaccine dose was 300 ug of mutant IDH1 20-mer peptide, with topical imiquimod. Their cognate antigens are unknown. Sequences were derived from PBMCs, sampled from a glioma patient whose treatment included an IDH1 peptide vaccine. Receptors originate from a middle-aged man with glioma.

The chain is built from TRBV29-1 and TRBJ2-3; TRBD2 aligns across 13 bases. From germline, CDR1 is SQVTM and CDR2 ANQGSEA. V trimming: 0 bases; J trimming: 4 bases; junction bases outside the gene matches: 7. CDR3 length: 17 amino acids. CDR3 in amino acids: CSVEDRRTSGSPDTQYF. CDR3 DNA sequence: TGCAGCGTTGAAGACCGCCGGACTAGCGGGAGCCCAGATACGCAGTATTTT.

This chain links TRBV7-2 with TRBJ2-5; 11 bases are a match to TRBD1. The CDR3 runs to 16 residues. V shed 5 bases, J shed 5 bases, and the junction held 10 bases outside the gene matches. CDR1 and CDR2 from the germline V gene are SGHTA and FQGNSA. Written as DNA, the CDR3 is TGTGCCAGCAGCCATCAGGACAGGGGGCGCAGGGAGACCCAGTACTTC. This gives the protein CASSHQDRGRRETQYF.

The chain has TRBV11-3 and TRBJ2-7; 7 nucleotides match TRBD2. Germline V gene data show CDR1 as SGHNT and CDR2 as YENEEA. With 5 bases clipped from V and 12 bases from J, the junction kept 10 bases outside the gene matches. This CDR3 region has 12 residues. CDR3 region: CASSQLGGLPYF. CDR3 nucleotides: TGTGCCAGCAGCCAACTGGGGGGACTACCGTACTTC.

The chain has TRBV9 and TRBJ1-1, with a weak D call TRBD1 (5 bases). V was shortened by 0 bases and J by 4 bases, with 13 bases between the two germline ends. The CDR3 spans 15 residues. The germline gives CDR1 SGDLS, CDR2 YYNGEE. The CDR3 sequence: CASSVDGRAATEAFF. The CDR3 nucleotides are TGTGCCAGCAGCGTAGATGGCAGGGCGGCCACTGAAGCTTTCTTT.

The chain joins TRBV19 to TRBJ2-4; 8 bases map to TRBD1. V lost 6 bases to trimming and J lost 6 bases; unmatched junction nucleotides: 7. CDR3 length equals 14 residues. The germline gives CDR1 LNHDA, CDR2 SQIVND (reference sequence). The CDR3 DNA reads TGTGCCAGTAGAATCAGGGGGCGGACAAACATTCAGTACTTC. Amino acids: CASRIRGRTNIQYF.

The rearrangement joins TRBV11-2 to TRBJ2-7; a possible D gene is TRBD2 (6 bases). Per the germline V gene, CDR1 is SGHAT and CDR2 is FQNNGV. With 5 bases removed from V and 5 bases from J, the gap between germline ends came to 16 bases. This CDR3 contains 14 residues. CDR3 DNA: TGTGCCAGCAGCCGACCGGAGGGACCCGACGAGCAGTACTTC. As protein: CASSRPEGPDEQYF. The variable domain in full, completed from reference TRBV11-2 and TRBJ2-7, reads EAGVAQSPRYKIIEKRQSVAFWCNPISGHATLYWYQQILGQGPKLLIQFQNNGVVDDSQLPKDRFSAERLKGVDSTLKIQPAKLEDSAVYLCASSRPEGPDEQYFGPGTRLTVT.

The V and J genes are TRBV19 and TRBJ2-7; 9 bases fit TRBD1. This CDR3 is built from 16 residues. The V gene end was trimmed by 5 bases and the J gene end by 2 bases; junction bases not matched to a gene: 10. CDR1 and CDR2 from the germline V gene are LNHDA and SQIVND (reference sequence). In nucleotides, the CDR3 is TGTGCCAGTAGTCCCGGAACAGGGGGCAATCCCTACGAGCAGTACTTC. The encoded protein is CASSPGTGGNPYEQYF.

This sequence joins TRBV5-6 and TRBJ2-7; 8 bases align to TRBD2. V lost 3 bases, J lost 0 bases, and 8 bases stayed unmatched. CDR3 length: 16 residues. The germline CDR1 and CDR2 sequences are SGHDT and YYEEEE. The CDR3, as DNA: TGTGCCAGCAGCTACTCCGGGGGGGTTAGCTCCTACGAGCAGTACTTC. Protein product: CASSYSGGVSSYEQYF.

The chain uses TRBV7-3 and TRBJ1-1; weak D call: TRBD1 (5 bases). The CDR3 totals 15 residues. V gave up 5 bases and J gave up 1 base, with 14 bases separating them. Looked up from germline, CDR1 is SGHTA and CDR2 is FQGTGA. Written as DNA, the CDR3 is TGTGCCAGCAGCCTTTGGGGCAGCAAGAACACTGAAGCTTTCTTT. This encodes CASSLWGSKNTEAFF.

V and J are TRBV19 and TRBJ1-1; D not resolved. The CDR3 runs 15 residues. With 7 bases removed from V and 2 bases from J, the gap between germline ends came to 17 bases. Germline CDR1 reads LNHDA; CDR2 reads SQIVND (reference sequence). This CDR3 is CASKKFPGSNTEAFF. CDR3 nucleotides: TGTGCCAGTAAGAAGTTCCCCGGATCAAACACTGAAGCTTTCTTT.

The chain uses TRBV6-1 and TRBJ2-5; 10 positions agree with TRBD2. Germline trimming cut 6 bases from V and 4 bases from J; bases unmatched to any gene: 8. The length of the CDR3 is 15 residues. The germline CDR1 and CDR2 sequences are MNHNS and SASEGT. In DNA form, the CDR3 reads TGTGCCAGCAGACCTCTAGCGGGAGTAGGAGAGACCCAGTACTTC. This sequence encodes CASRPLAGVGETQYF.

V gene TRBV7-4 combines with J gene TRBJ1-4; no reliable D call. Trimming shortened V by 3 bases and J by 6 bases, and 14 bases separated the two germline ends. The CDR3 extends over 15 amino acids. CDR1 and CDR2 from the germline V gene are SGHVT and SQSDAQ. The CDR3 reads CASSFAGTADEKLFF. The CDR3 region has the DNA TGTGCCAGCAGCTTTGCCGGAACAGCAGATGAAAAACTGTTTTTT.

This clone has a single count. V gene TRBV19 combines with J gene TRBJ1-1; possible D gene TRBD1, 5 bases. Trimming left V 5 bases short and J 4 bases short, with 8 bases between. The CDR3 loop spans 12 amino acids. Germline CDR1 reads LNHDA; CDR2 reads SQIVND (reference sequence). CDR3 protein: CASSRGATEAFF. The CDR3 region has the DNA TGTGCCAGTAGTCGCGGGGCCACTGAAGCTTTCTTT.

The rearrangement joins TRBV18 to TRBJ2-7, with D tentatively TRBD1 (6 bases). Germline V CDR1 and CDR2: KGHSH, LQKENI. V was shortened by 2 bases and J by 2 bases, with 10 bases between the two germline ends. The CDR3 consists of 14 residues. The CDR3 region has the DNA TGTGCCAGCTCACCAATGACAGGCGCCTACGAGCAGTACTTC. Translating it yields CASSPMTGAYEQYF.

CDR3 coding DNA: TGTGCCAGCAGTGAAGAGTTAAATACGCAGTATTTT. Translating it yields CASSEELNTQYF. The rearrangement uses TRBV2 and TRBJ2-3, with D unresolved. The CDR3 sequence is 12 residues long. The V end was cut by 1 base, the J end by 7 bases, with 6 bases between. CDR1 is SNHLY, CDR2 FYNNEI, per germline.

This rearrangement joins TRBV4-1 to TRBJ2-5, with D possibly TRBD2 on 5 matching bases. Germline V gene data show CDR1 as MGHRA and CDR2 as YSYEKL. The V end was cut by 4 bases, the J end by 5 bases, with 26 bases between. The CDR3 contains 18 residues. CDR3 residues: CASSLKRGQGRFGETQYF. The CDR3, as DNA: TGCGCCAGCAGCCTTAAGCGAGGGCAAGGACGGTTCGGGGAGACCCAGTACTTC.

This clone has a handful of counts. J is TRBJ2-1 and V is TRBV19; 7 nucleotides align to TRBD1. The CDR3 has 13 residues. The V gene end was trimmed by 5 bases and the J gene end by 3 bases; junction bases not matched to a gene: 1. CDR1 and CDR2 (germline): LNHDA, SQIVND (reference sequence). As DNA, the CDR3 is TGTGCCAGTAGTTGGACAGGCTACAATGAGCAGTTCTTC. It specifies CASSWTGYNEQFF.

The genes are TRBV27 and TRBJ2-1, with D possibly TRBD2 on 6 matching bases. The V gene's germline CDR1 is MNHEY and CDR2 SMNVEV (reference sequence). The V gene lost 6 bases and the J gene lost 6 bases, with 15 bases spanning the gap. The CDR3 spans 14 residues. The CDR3 sequence: CASRAGLRGNEQFF. The CDR3 DNA is TGTGCCAGCAGGGCGGGACTCCGAGGCAATGAGCAGTTCTTC.

This clone was found once. The V and J genes are TRBV2 and TRBJ1-3; the D is unclear. CDR3 length equals 11 residues. The V and J ends lost 6 bases and 9 bases respectively, with 9 bases between them. Germline V CDR1 and CDR2: SNHLY, FYNNEI. As DNA, the CDR3 is TGTGCCAGCAGCGTAAGAGTCACCATATATTTT. This translates into CASSVRVTIYF.

This CDR3 reads CASSALWDKGRGEQYF. The CDR3 DNA is TGCGCCAGCAGCGCCCTTTGGGACAAGGGACGAGGCGAGCAGTACTTC. The chain carries TRBV10-1 and TRBJ2-7; possibly TRBD1 for D (6 bases). The CDR3 covers 16 residues. V lost 6 bases and J lost 6, with 24 bases in between. The germline V gene has CDR1 WNHNN and CDR2 SYGVQD (reference sequence).

This chain joins TRBV11-3 and TRBJ2-4, with D unresolved. In germline, CDR1 is SGHNT, CDR2 YENEEA. The CDR3 contains 14 residues. The V gene lost 4 bases and the J gene lost 2 bases, with 9 bases spanning the gap. Written as DNA, the CDR3 is TGTGCCAGCAGCTGGATGAGTCCCAAAAACATTCAGTACTTC. This encodes CASSWMSPKNIQYF.

The chain carries TRBV6-5 and TRBJ1-4; D possibly corresponds to TRBD1 (5 bases). Trimming left V 5 bases short and J 5 bases short, with 9 bases between. Germline V lookup: CDR1 MNHEY, CDR2 SVGAGI. The CDR3 is 13 amino acids. This CDR3 is CASSRQRNEKLFF. The CDR3 DNA is TGTGCCAGCAGTCGACAGAGGAATGAAAAACTGTTTTTT.

V gene TRBV4-1 combines with J gene TRBJ2-2, with 13 bases aligning to TRBD2. Germline lookup yields CDR1 MGHRA and CDR2 YSYEKL. V shed 0 bases and J 5 bases; nucleotides not matched to a gene: 6. The CDR3 is made up of 18 amino acids. The CDR3 sequence is CASSQDSGLAGLTGELFF. CDR3 in DNA: TGCGCCAGCAGCCAAGATTCGGGACTAGCGGGACTGACCGGGGAGCTGTTTTTT.

The V call is TRBV7-2, the J call TRBJ2-2; possibly TRBD1 for D (5 bases). The CDR3 extends over 13 amino acids. The ends were cut back, 3 bases at V and 5 bases at J, with 7 bases in the middle. CDR1 is SGHTA, CDR2 FQGNSA, per germline. Written as DNA, the CDR3 is TGTGCCAGCAGCTTTAGGGGAACCGGGGAGCTGTTTTTT. Its protein product is CASSFRGTGELFF.

The rearrangement uses TRBV11-2 and TRBJ2-2; tentative D call: TRBD1 (5 bases). V gave up 6 bases and J gave up 5 bases, with 10 bases separating them. This CDR3 contains 13 residues. Germline loops: CDR1 SGHAT, CDR2 FQNNGV. CDR3 nucleotide sequence: TGTGCCAGCAGGGACATTGGTACCGGGGAGCTGTTTTTT. Its translation: CASRDIGTGELFF.